The 18 T cell receptor beta chains below come from one sample, sequenced in a study of blood T cell repertoires in COVID-19. The method was immunoSEQ multiplex PCR; TCRdb's version includes in-frame clones alone and lacks a portion of them. This table holds about 100,000 clones, more than 75% found once. The sample comprised peripheral blood. The receptors shown here come from a human donor in a cohort sampled during active COVID-19.

This clone appeared a single time. The chain carries TRBV18 and TRBJ2-1, with 9 bases matching TRBD2. The V gene end was trimmed by 0 bases and the J gene end by 0 bases; junction bases not matched to a gene: 18. Germline CDR1 reads KGHSH; CDR2 reads LQKENI. The CDR3 is 22 amino acids. CDR3 in DNA: TGTGCCAGCTCACCACCTAGAGGGAGACCGAGACTAGCGGAGAGCTCCTACAATGAGCAGTTCTTC. This gives the protein CASSPPRGRPRLAESSYNEQFF.

The sample holds one count of this clone. The chain uses TRBV4-1 and TRBJ1-6, with a possible D match to TRBD1 (6 bases). CDR1 is MGHRA, CDR2 YSYEKL, per germline. CDR3 length equals 13 residues. V shed 0 bases and J shed 12 bases, with 9 bases lying between them. The DNA for the CDR3 is TGCGCCAGCAGCCAAGATGAGGGGGTACCCCTCCACTTT. Residues: CASSQDEGVPLHF.

This sequence joins TRBV14 and TRBJ2-1, with a possible D match to TRBD2 (5 bases). The CDR3 runs 15 residues. Germline loops: CDR1 SGHDN, CDR2 FVKESK. V lost 1 base, J lost 10 bases, and 17 bases lay in between. The CDR3 nucleotides read TGTGCCAGCAGCCAAGGCGCGGTCGGGGTGGGGGAGCAGTTCTTC. It encodes CASSQGAVGVGEQFF. The full variable domain, rest sourced from reference TRBV14 and TRBJ2-1, is EAGVTQFPSHSVIEKGQTVTLRCDPISGHDNLYWYRRVMGKEIKFLLHFVKESKQDESGMPNNRFLAERTGGTYSTLKVQPAELEDSGVYFCASSQGAVGVGEQFFGPGTRLTVL.

This chain connects TRBV21-1 to TRBJ2-2; the table's TRBD2 call for D was not verified on the DNA. TRBV21-1 is assigned pseudogene status. The CDR3 totals 19 residues. This CDR3 is CASSPRAGEGGIYTGELFF. The CDR3, as DNA: TGTGCCAGCAGCCCCCGAGCGGGTGAGGGCGGGATCTACACCGGGGAGCTGTTTTTT.

The genes are TRBV19 and TRBJ2-7; possible D gene TRBD2, 5 bases. The CDR3 covers 15 residues. The germline V and J ends were trimmed by 1 base and 2 bases, with 12 bases remaining between them. Germline V gene data show CDR1 as LNHDA and CDR2 as SQIVND (reference sequence). Written as DNA, the CDR3 is TGTGCCAGTAGTATAGGGAGGATACCAGCCTACGAGCAGTACTTC. Residues: CASSIGRIPAYEQYF. The full variable domain, with the rest looked up from reference TRBV19 and TRBJ2-7, is DGGITQSPKYLFRKEGQNVTLSCEQNLNHDAMYWYRQDPGQGLRLIYYSQIVNDFQKGDIAEGYSVSREKKESFPLTVTSAQKNPTAFYLCASSIGRIPAYEQYFGPGTRLTVT.

V usage is TRBV5-4 and J usage is TRBJ2-7; TRBD2 agrees at 7 bases. Losses at the gene ends were 4 bases for V and 3 bases for J; bases not matched to a gene: 16. This CDR3 is 17 amino acids long. CDR1 SGHNT and CDR2 YYREEE come from the germline V gene (reference sequence). CDR3 coding DNA: TGTGCCAGCAGCCCGCCTTCTCTGAGCGGGGCCTTCTACGAGCAGTACTTC. Its protein is CASSPPSLSGAFYEQYF.

The chain combines TRBV11-2 with TRBJ1-6; D unresolved. V was shortened by 2 bases and J by 10 bases, with 18 bases between the two germline ends. Germline V gene lookup returns CDR1 SGHAT and CDR2 FQNNGV. The CDR3 has 16 amino acids. The chain's CDR3 is CASSLIAGAPDSPLHF. CDR3 DNA: TGTGCCAGCAGCTTAATTGCCGGAGCACCCGACTCACCCCTCCACTTT.

Remarks on this clone: No DNA is shown, since the ends of the CDR3 on it are uncertain; the CDR3 is the one TCRdb lists. The chain employs TRBV6-2 or TRBV6-3 and TRBJ2-1; the D call in the table, TRBD1, was not verified against the DNA. CDR1 and CDR2 from the germline V gene are MNHEY and SVGEGT. The CDR3 spans 14 residues, counting both ends. CDR3 loop: CASSSSDRYNEQFF.

This rearrangement joins TRBV9 to TRBJ1-1, with 7 bases identical to TRBD1. Unmatched junction bases numbered 3, after V lost 1 base and J lost 0 bases. CDR3 length: 15 amino acids. From germline, CDR1 is SGDLS and CDR2 YYNGEE. CDR3 sequence: CASSVLGQVNTEAFF. The CDR3 DNA follows: TGTGCCAGCAGCGTATTAGGACAGGTGAACACTGAAGCTTTCTTT.

This clone came up once. The chain has TRBV19 and TRBJ1-5; possible D gene TRBD1, 5 bases. Germline CDR1 and CDR2: LNHDA and SQIVND (reference sequence). Between the trimmed V and J ends, which lost 4 bases and 7 bases, there was a span of 14 bases. The CDR3 length is 14 residues. DNA of the CDR3: TGTGCCAGTAGTAATACAGGAAAAACGCAGCCCCAGCATTTT. Amino acids: CASSNTGKTQPQHF.

V is TRBV6-1 and J is TRBJ2-7; D uncertain. CDR1 and CDR2 from the germline V gene are MNHNS and SASEGT. The CDR3 loop spans 14 amino acids. Trimming stripped 2 bases from V and 4 bases from J, with 12 bases between. The CDR3: CASSEFGSGYEQYF. CDR3 in DNA: TGTGCCAGCAGTGAATTCGGGTCCGGGTACGAGCAGTACTTC.

J is TRBJ1-4 and V is TRBV29-1, with D unclear. The CDR3 covers 13 residues. Germline CDR1 and CDR2: SQVTM and ANQGSEA. Trimming removed 7 bases from V and 0 bases from J, with 9 bases in between. The CDR3 DNA is TGCAGCGCTAAACAGTCAACTAATGAAAAACTGTTTTTT. Translating gives CSAKQSTNEKLFF. Combining the CDR3 with reference TRBV29-1 and TRBJ1-4 gives the whole variable domain SAVISQKPSRDICQRGTSLTIQCQVDSQVTMMFWYRQQPGQSLTLIATANQGSEATYESGFVIDKFPISRPNLTFSTLTVSNMSPEDSSIYLCSAKQSTNEKLFFGSGTQLSVL.

The V call is TRBV2, the J call TRBJ2-6; the D is unclear. CDR3 length equals 16 residues. Germline CDR1 and CDR2: SNHLY and FYNNEI. Trimming stripped 3 bases from V and 0 bases from J, with 9 bases between. For the CDR3, the DNA is TGTGCCAGCAGTGAGACGGGTCGCTCTGGGGCCAACGTCCTGACTTTC. Translated, it gives CASSETGRSGANVLTF.

V gene TRBV7-2 combines with J gene TRBJ2-5, with 7 nucleotides matching TRBD1. The CDR3 has 15 amino acids. The ends lost 5 bases at V and 5 bases at J; junction bases unmatched: 11. Germline V gene lookup returns CDR1 SGHTA and CDR2 FQGNSA. The CDR3 loop reads CASSPKKTGTETQYF. In DNA, the CDR3 is TGTGCCAGCAGCCCAAAGAAGACAGGGACGGAGACCCAGTACTTC.

This clone was observed a single time. The chain employs TRBV6-6 and TRBJ2-7, with TRBD2 matching 7 bases. This CDR3 region has 15 residues. J was trimmed by 3 bases and V by 0 bases; bases with no gene match: 5. Per the germline V gene, CDR1 is MNHNY and CDR2 is SVGAGI (reference sequence). As DNA, the CDR3 is TGTGCCAGCAGTTACTCGGGCGGGAGAAACTACGAGCAGTACTTC. It yields the protein CASSYSGGRNYEQYF.

The chain is built from TRBV18 and TRBJ2-1, with TRBD2 matching over 7 bases. The germline V gene encodes CDR1 KGHSH and CDR2 LQKENI. V was pared by 1 base and J by 0 bases, with 3 bases of the junction left unmatched. There are 16 residues in the CDR3. The CDR3 nucleotides read TGTGCCAGCTCACCACTAGGCGGGAGCTCCTACAATGAGCAGTTCTTC. Amino acids: CASSPLGGSSYNEQFF.

The gene calls are TRBV5-1 and TRBJ1-6; possibly TRBD1 for D (6 bases). The CDR3 extends over 15 amino acids. The germline gives CDR1 SGHRS, CDR2 YFSETQ. Trimming cost V 4 bases and J 7 bases, with 15 bases left between them. The CDR3 loop reads CASSVVDSGNSPLHF. The CDR3 coding sequence is TGCGCCAGCAGCGTTGTGGACAGCGGAAATTCACCCCTCCACTTT.

In this sample, this clone turned up once. The chain has TRBV9 and TRBJ1-2; 8 bases are shared with TRBD1. V gave up 2 bases and J gave up 7 bases; unmatched junction bases: 7. The CDR3 runs 14 residues. Germline values: CDR1 SGDLS, CDR2 YYNGEE. The CDR3 reads CASSVGQGVGGYTF. For the CDR3, the DNA is TGTGCCAGCAGCGTTGGACAGGGAGTGGGTGGCTACACCTTC. The complete variable domain, with remaining parts taken from reference TRBV9 and TRBJ1-2, reads DSGVTQTPKHLITATGQRVTLRCSPRSGDLSVYWYQQSLDQGLQFLIQYYNGEERAKGNILERFSAQQFPDLHSELNLSSLELGDSALYFCASSVGQGVGGYTFGSGTRLTVV.